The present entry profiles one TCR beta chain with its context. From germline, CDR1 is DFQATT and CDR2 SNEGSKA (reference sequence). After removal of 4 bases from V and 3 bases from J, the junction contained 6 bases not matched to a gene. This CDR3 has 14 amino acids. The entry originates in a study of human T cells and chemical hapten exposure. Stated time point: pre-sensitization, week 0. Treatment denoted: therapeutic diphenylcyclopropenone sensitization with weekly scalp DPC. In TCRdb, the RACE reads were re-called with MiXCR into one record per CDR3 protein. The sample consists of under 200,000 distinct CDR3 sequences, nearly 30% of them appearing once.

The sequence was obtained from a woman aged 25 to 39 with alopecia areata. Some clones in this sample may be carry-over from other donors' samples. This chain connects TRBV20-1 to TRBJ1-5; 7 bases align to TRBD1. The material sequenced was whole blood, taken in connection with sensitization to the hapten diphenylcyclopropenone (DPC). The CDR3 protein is CSATAGTDNQPQHF. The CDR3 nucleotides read TGCAGTGCTACCGCCGGGACAGACAATCAGCCCCAGCATTTT.